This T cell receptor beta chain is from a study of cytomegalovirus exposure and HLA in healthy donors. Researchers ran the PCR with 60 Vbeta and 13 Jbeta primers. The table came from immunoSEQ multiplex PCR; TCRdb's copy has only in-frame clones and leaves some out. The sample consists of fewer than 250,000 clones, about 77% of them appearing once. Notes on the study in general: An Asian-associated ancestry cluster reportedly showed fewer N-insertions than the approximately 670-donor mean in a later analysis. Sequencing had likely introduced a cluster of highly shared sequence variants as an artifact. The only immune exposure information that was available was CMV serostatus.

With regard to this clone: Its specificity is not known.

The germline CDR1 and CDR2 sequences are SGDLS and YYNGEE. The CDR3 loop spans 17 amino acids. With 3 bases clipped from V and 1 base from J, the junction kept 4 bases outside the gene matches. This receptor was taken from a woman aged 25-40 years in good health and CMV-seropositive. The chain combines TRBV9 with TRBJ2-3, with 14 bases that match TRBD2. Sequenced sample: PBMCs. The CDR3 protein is CASSAGTSGGGTDTQYF. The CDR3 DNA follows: TGTGCCAGCAGCGCCGGGACTAGCGGGGGCGGCACAGATACGCAGTATTTT. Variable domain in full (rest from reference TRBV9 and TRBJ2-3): DSGVTQTPKHLITATGQRVTLRCSPRSGDLSVYWYQQSLDQGLQFLIQYYNGEERAKGNILERFSAQQFPDLHSELNLSSLELGDSALYFCASSAGTSGGGTDTQYFGPGTRLTVL.